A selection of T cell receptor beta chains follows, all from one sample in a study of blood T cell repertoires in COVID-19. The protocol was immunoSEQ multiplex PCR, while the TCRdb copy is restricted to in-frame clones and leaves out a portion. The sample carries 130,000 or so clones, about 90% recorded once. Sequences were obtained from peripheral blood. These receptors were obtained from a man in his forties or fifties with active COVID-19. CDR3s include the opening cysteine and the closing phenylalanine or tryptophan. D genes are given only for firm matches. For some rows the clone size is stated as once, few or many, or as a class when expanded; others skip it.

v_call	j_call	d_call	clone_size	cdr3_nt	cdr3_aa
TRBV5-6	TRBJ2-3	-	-	TGTGCCAGCAGCTTGGAAGCAGGTTCTTCTAGCACAGATACGCAGTATTTT	CASSLEAGSSSTDTQYF
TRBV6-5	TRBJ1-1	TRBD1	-	TGTGCCAGCAGTTATCCCCCGGGACAGGGGAACACTGAAGCTTTCTTT	CASSYPPGQGNTEAFF
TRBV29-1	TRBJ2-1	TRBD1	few	TGCAGCGTCGCCGGACAGGTTGGCTCCTACAATGAGCAGTTCTTC	CSVAGQVGSYNEQFF
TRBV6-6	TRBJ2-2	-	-	TGTGCCAGCAGTACGGACAGCCGGAGGACCGGGGAGCTGTTTTTT	CASSTDSRRTGELFF
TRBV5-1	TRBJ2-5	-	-	TGCGCCAGCAGCTTGACAGTCTCAAGTTACCAAGAGACCCAGTACTTC	CASSLTVSSYQETQYF
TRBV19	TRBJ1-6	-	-	TGTGCCAGTAGCGTACAGGGACGTAATTCACCCCTCCACTTT	CASSVQGRNSPLHF
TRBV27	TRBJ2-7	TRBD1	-	TGTGCCAGCAGCCCGTCGGACAGGGGCAGCAGGGCCTACGAGCAGTACTTC	CASSPSDRGSRAYEQYF
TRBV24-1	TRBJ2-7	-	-	TGTGCCACCAGTGATTCCACAGGGTACGAGCAGTACTTC	CATSDSTGYEQYF
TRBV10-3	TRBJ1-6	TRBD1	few	TGTGCCATCACCCCGGGGACAGGGGATAATTCACCCCTCCACTTT	CAITPGTGDNSPLHF
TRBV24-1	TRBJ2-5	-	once	TGTGCCACCAGTGATGACAACAGGGAGACCCAGTACTTC	CATSDDNRETQYF